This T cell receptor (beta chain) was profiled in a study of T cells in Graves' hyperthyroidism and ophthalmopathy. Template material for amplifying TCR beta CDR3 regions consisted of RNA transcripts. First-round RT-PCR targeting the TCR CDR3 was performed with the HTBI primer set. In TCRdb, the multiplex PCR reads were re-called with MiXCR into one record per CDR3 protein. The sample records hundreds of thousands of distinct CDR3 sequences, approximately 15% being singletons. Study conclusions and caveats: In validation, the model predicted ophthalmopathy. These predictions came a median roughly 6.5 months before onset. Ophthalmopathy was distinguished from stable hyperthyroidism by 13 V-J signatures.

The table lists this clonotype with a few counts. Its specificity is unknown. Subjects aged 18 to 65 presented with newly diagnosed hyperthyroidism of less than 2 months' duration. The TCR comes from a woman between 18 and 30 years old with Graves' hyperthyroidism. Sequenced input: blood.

CDR3 nucleotides: TGTGCCAGCAGTTACGAGCAGGGGGCGCGAAGGGGCGGCTACACCTTC. Protein sequence: CASSYEQGARRGGYTF. The chain recombines TRBV6-5 with TRBJ1-2; 8 bases are a match to TRBD1. Unmatched junction bases numbered 13, after V lost 2 bases and J lost 8 bases. Germline CDR1 reads MNHEY; CDR2 reads SVGAGI. The CDR3 spans 16 residues.